The 4 T cell receptor beta chains below all came from one sample that was sequenced in a study of CD8+ T cells in alopecia areata. Once RNA had been extracted, it was reverse transcribed into cDNA to act as the sequencing template. Using immunoSEQ multiplex PCR, the repertoire was profiled, and TCRdb retains in-frame clones only, with some absent. The sample includes around 4,200 clones, approximately 69% of them seen just once. Treatment reported: oral pan-JAK inhibitor, 5-10 mg twice daily. Researchers took lesional scalp punch biopsies and peripheral blood from people who were alopecia areata patients. Sequenced here: skin, sampled at week 24, from a patient treated with tofacitinib. These receptors all stem from a human donor with alopecia areata.

This chain joins TRBV10-3 and TRBJ2-6; possible D gene TRBD2, 5 bases. Germline values: CDR1 ENHRY, CDR2 SYGVKD. V lost 6 bases and J 0 bases, leaving 15 bases between the germline ends. The CDR3 has 17 residues. CDR3 protein: CAISPQWEISGANVLTF. Here the CDR3 DNA reads TGTGCCATCAGCCCCCAATGGGAGATCTCTGGGGCCAACGTCCTGACTTTC.

This chain joins TRBV7-9 and TRBJ2-7, with D hard to call. Between the trimmed V and J ends, which lost 5 bases and 2 bases, there was a span of 13 bases. Germline-derived CDR1 and CDR2 are SEHNR and FQNEAQ (reference sequence). CDR3 length: 14 residues. CDR3 bases: TGTGCCAGCAGCCCGAGTAGAGCCGCCTACGAGCAGTACTTC. It codes for CASSPSRAAYEQYF.

The count of this clone is one. This chain uses TRBV5-6 with TRBJ1-1; D is unresolved. V shed 2 bases and J shed 3 bases, with 14 bases lying between them. This CDR3 is built from 15 residues. Per germline, CDR1 SGHDT and CDR2 YYEEEE. The CDR3 here is CASSFGSTWDTEAFF. CDR3 nucleotides: TGTGCCAGCAGCTTCGGATCCACCTGGGACACTGAAGCTTTCTTT.

This chain uses TRBV7-2 with TRBJ2-7; D not certain. This CDR3 comprises 14 residues. The V gene's germline CDR1 is SGHTA and CDR2 FQGNSA. V gave up 5 bases and J gave up 0 bases, with 11 bases separating them. Here the CDR3 DNA reads TGTGCCAGCAGCCCAGGAATAAGCTCCTACGAGCAGTACTTC. It is translated as CASSPGISSYEQYF.